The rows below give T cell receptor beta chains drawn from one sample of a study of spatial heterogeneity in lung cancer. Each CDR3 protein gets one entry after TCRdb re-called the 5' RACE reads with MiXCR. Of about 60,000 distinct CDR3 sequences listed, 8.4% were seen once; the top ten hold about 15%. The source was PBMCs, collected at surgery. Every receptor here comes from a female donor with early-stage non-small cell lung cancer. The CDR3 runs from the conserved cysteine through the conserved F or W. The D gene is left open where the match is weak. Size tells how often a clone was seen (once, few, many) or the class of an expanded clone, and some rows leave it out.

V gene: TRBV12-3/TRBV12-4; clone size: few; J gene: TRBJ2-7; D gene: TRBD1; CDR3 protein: CASSLRDRGFAQYF; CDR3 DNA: TGTGCCAGCAGTCTCCGGGACAGGGGGTTCGCGCAGTACTTC
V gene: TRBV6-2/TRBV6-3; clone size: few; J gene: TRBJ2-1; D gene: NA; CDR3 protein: CASESGPYSYNEQFF; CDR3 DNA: TGTGCCAGCGAGAGCGGGCCCTACTCCTACAATGAGCAGTTCTTC
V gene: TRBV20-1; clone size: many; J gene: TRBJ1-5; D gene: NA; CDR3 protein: CSASPPGHSNQPQHF; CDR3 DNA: TGCAGTGCTAGTCCTCCGGGACATAGCAATCAGCCCCAGCATTTT
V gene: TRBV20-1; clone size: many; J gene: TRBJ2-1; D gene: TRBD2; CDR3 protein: CSARGFSGRDNEQFF; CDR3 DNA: TGCAGTGCTAGAGGTTTTAGCGGGAGGGACAATGAGCAGTTCTTC
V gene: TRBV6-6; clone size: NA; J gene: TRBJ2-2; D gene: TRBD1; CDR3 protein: CASSYRTGPNTGELFF; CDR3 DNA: TGTGCCAGCAGTTACCGGACAGGGCCGAACACCGGGGAGCTGTTTTTT
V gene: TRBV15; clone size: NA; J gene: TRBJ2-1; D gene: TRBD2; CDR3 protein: CATSRPSPSGTHEQFF; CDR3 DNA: TGTGCCACCAGCAGACCCTCCCCGAGCGGGACCCATGAGCAGTTCTTC
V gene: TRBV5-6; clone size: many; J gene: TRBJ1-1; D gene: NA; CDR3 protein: CASSLVARGGKNTEAFF; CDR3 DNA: TGTGCCAGCAGCTTGGTGGCACGAGGGGGGAAGAACACTGAAGCTTTCTTT
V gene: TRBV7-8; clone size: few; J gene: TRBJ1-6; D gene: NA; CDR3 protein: CASSLTGLDSPLHF; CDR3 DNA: TGTGCCAGCAGCCTGACAGGTCTGGATTCACCCCTCCACTTT
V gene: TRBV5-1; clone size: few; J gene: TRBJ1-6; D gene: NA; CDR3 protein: CASSLDQGTSPLHF; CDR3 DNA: TGCGCCAGCAGCTTGGACCAGGGAACCTCACCCCTCCACTTT
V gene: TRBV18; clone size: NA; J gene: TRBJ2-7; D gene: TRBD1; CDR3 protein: CASSPIGTGKYEQYF; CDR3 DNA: TGTGCCAGCTCACCCATAGGGACAGGGAAGTACGAGCAGTACTTC
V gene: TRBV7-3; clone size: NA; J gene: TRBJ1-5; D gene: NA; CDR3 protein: CASSLQPNQPQHF; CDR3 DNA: TGTGCCAGCAGCTTACAGCCCAATCAGCCCCAGCATTTT
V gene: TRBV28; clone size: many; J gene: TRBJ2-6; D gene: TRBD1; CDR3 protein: CASREPGQASPGANVLTF; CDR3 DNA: TGTGCCAGCAGAGAACCGGGACAGGCTAGCCCTGGGGCCAACGTCCTGACTTTC
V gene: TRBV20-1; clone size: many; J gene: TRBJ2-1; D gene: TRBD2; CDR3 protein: CSARLRLAGGGNEQFF; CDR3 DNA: TGCAGTGCTAGACTCCGACTAGCGGGAGGGGGAAATGAGCAGTTCTTC
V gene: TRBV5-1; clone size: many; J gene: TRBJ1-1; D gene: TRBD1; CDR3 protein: CASRGGAANTEAFF; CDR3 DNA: TGCGCCAGCAGAGGGGGCGCAGCTAACACTGAAGCTTTCTTT
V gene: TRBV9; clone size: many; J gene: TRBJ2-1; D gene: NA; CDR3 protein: CASSVEEGEYNEQFF; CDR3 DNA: TGTGCCAGCAGCGTAGAGGAGGGCGAATACAATGAGCAGTTCTTC
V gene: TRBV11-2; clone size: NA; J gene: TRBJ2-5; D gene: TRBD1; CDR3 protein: CASSSGQGRETQYF; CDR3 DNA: TGTGCCAGCAGCTCCGGACAGGGGAGAGAGACCCAGTACTTC
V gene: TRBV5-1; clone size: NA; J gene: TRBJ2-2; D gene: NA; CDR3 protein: CASSEGLFTGELFF; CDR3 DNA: TGCGCCAGCAGCGAGGGACTTTTCACCGGGGAGCTGTTTTTT
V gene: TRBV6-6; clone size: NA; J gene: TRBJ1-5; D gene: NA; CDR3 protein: CPSTYQQRNQPQHF; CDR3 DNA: TGTCCCAGCACCTACCAACAGCGCAATCAGCCCCAGCATTTT
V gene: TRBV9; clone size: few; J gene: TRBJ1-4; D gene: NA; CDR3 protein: CASSPDGGDEKLFF; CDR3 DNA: TGTGCCAGCAGCCCGGACGGAGGGGACGAAAAACTGTTTTTT
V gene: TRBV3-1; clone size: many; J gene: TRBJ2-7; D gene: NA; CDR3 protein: CASRRGSYEQYF; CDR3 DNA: TGTGCCAGCAGGAGGGGTTCGTACGAGCAGTACTTC
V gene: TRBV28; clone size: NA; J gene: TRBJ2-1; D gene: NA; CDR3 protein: CASSSQAAPYNEQFF; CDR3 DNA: TGTGCCAGCAGTTCACAAGCGGCCCCCTACAATGAGCAGTTCTTC
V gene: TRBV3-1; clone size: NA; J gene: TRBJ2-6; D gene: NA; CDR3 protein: CASSPNSRSSGANVLTF; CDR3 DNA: TGTGCCAGCAGCCCCAATAGCCGGAGCTCTGGGGCCAACGTCCTGACTTTC
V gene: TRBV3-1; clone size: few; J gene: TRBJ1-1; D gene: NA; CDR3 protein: CASSQGALWAFF; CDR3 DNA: TGTGCCAGCAGCCAAGGGGCCTTGTGGGCTTTCTTT
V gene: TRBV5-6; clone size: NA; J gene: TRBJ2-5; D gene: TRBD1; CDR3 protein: CASSVNRGGETQYF; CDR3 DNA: TGTGCCAGCAGCGTCAACAGGGGTGGAGAGACCCAGTACTTC
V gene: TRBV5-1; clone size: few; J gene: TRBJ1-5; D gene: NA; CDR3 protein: CASSLAPLQGQPQHF; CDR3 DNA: TGCGCCAGCAGCTTGGCCCCCCTGCAGGGCCAGCCCCAGCATTTT
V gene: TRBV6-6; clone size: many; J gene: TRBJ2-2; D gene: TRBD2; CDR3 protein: CASSSPHRGDTGELFF; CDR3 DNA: TGTGCCAGCAGTTCCCCCCATCGGGGGGACACCGGGGAGCTGTTTTTT
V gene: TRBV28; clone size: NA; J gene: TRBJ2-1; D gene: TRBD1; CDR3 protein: CASSLGTVWNEQFF; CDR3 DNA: TGTGCCAGCAGTTTAGGGACAGTATGGAATGAGCAGTTCTTC
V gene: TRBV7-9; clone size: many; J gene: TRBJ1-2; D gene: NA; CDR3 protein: CASSLGRRRYNYGYTF; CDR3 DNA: TGTGCCAGCAGCTTAGGACGTAGACGGTACAACTATGGCTACACCTTC
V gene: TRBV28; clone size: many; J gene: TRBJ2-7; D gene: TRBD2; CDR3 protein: CASSPTSGKSEQYF; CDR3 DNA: TGTGCCAGCAGTCCTACTAGCGGGAAAAGCGAGCAGTACTTC
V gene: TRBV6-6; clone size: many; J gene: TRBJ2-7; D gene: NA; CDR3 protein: CASSLQGRNEQYF; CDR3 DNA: TGTGCCAGCAGTCTACAGGGGAGGAACGAGCAGTACTTC
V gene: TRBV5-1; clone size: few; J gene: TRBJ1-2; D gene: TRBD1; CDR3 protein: CASSLDYRGPGYTF; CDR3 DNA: TGCGCCAGCAGCTTGGATTACAGGGGGCCTGGCTACACCTTC
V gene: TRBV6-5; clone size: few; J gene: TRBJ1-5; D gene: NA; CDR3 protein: CASSSQPTGNQPQHF; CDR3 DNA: TGTGCCAGCAGCTCTCAACCTACGGGCAATCAGCCCCAGCATTTT
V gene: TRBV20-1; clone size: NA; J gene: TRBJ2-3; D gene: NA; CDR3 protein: CSATSDGTDTQYF; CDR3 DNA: TGCAGTGCTACCAGCGATGGCACAGATACGCAGTATTTT
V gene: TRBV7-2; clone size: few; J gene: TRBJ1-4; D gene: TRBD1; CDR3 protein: CASSLATGAREKLFF; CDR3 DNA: TGTGCCAGCAGCTTAGCGACAGGGGCACGCGAAAAACTGTTTTTT
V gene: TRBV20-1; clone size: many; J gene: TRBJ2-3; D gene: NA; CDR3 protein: CSAGHRADTQYF; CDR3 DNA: TGCAGTGCAGGTCACAGGGCGGATACGCAGTATTTT
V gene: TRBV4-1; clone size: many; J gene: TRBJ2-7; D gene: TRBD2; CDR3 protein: CASSQDWTSGNEQYF; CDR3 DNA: TGCGCCAGCAGCCAAGATTGGACTAGCGGGAACGAGCAGTACTTC
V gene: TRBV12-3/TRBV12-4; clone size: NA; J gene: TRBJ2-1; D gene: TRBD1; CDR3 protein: CASSPSGTGSTGSVF; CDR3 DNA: TGTGCCAGCAGTCCGTCCGGGACAGGGTCTACAGGGTCGGTCTTC
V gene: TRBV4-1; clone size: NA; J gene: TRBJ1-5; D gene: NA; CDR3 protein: CASSPVKGINNQPQHF; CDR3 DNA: TGCGCCAGCAGCCCGGTAAAGGGGATAAACAATCAGCCCCAGCATTTT
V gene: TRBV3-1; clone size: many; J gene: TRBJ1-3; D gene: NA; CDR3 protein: CASNEQGTGNTIYF; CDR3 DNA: TGTGCCAGCAACGAACAGGGAACTGGAAACACCATATATTTT
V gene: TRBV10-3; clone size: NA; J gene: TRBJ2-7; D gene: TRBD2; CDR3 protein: CAISGTSGIPSYEQYF; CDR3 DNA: TGTGCCATCAGTGGGACTAGCGGGATCCCCTCCTACGAGCAGTACTTC
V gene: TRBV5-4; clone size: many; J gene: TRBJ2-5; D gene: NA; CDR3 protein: CAPGEAETQYF; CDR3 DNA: TGTGCCCCAGGGGAGGCTGAGACCCAGTACTTC
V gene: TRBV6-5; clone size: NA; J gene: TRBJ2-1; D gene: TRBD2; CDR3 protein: CASSSTSGRGRGEQFF; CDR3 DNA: TGTGCCAGCAGTTCCACTAGCGGGAGGGGACGCGGTGAGCAGTTCTTC
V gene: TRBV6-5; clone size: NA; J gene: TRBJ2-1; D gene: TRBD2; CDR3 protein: CASTFLAGYNEQFF; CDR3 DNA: TGTGCCAGCACGTTCTTAGCGGGTTACAATGAGCAGTTCTTC
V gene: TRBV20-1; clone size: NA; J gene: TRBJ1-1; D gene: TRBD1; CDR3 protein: CSAPPQGMNTEAFF; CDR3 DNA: TGCAGTGCACCCCCACAGGGGATGAACACTGAAGCTTTCTTT